This T cell receptor (beta chain) was sequenced for a study of blood T cell repertoires in COVID-19. Looked up from germline, CDR1 is LGHDT and CDR2 is YNNKEL (reference sequence). The ends were cut back, 6 bases at V and 4 bases at J, with 9 bases in the middle. This CDR3 has 12 amino acids. Libraries were prepared by immunoSEQ multiplex PCR; TCRdb keeps only in-frame clonotypes and omits some of them. Among just over 300,000 clones listed, 85% to 90% were seen once. The TCR sequence derives from a woman under 40 with COVID-19, enrolled during active disease. The rearrangement joins TRBV3-1 (or the pseudogene TRBV3-2) to TRBJ1-1; D gene ambiguous. Sequences were obtained from peripheral blood. CDR3 loop: CASRHGGTEAFF. For the CDR3, the DNA is TGTGCCAGCAGGCACGGAGGCACTGAAGCTTTCTTT.